The 30 T cell receptor beta chains below come from one sample, sequenced in a study of cytomegalovirus exposure and HLA in healthy donors. Primers for the PCR totalled 60 Vbeta and 13 Jbeta. Only in-frame clones appear in the TCRdb table, and some are missing; sequencing was by immunoSEQ multiplex PCR. The sample records about 160,000 clones, about 82% being singletons. The sample consisted of PBMCs. The receptor source for this set is a woman aged 30 to 39 in good health and CMV-seropositive.

The chain carries TRBV27 and TRBJ1-3, with D unclear. Trimming took 2 bases from V and 3 from J, leaving 11 bases between them. CDR1 and CDR2 (germline): MNHEY, SMNVEV (reference sequence). The CDR3 extends over 15 amino acids. CDR3 region: CASSLAPGGGNTIYF. DNA of the CDR3: TGTGCCAGCAGTTTAGCGCCAGGTGGTGGAAACACCATATATTTT.

This clone has just a few counts. The genes are TRBV19 and TRBJ1-1; no clear D. Germline values: CDR1 LNHDA, CDR2 SQIVND (reference sequence). V lost 7 bases to trimming and J lost 1 base, with 10 bases between them. This CDR3 has 13 residues. The DNA of the CDR3 is TGTGCCAGTACGGGGATGGCGAACACTGAAGCTTTCTTT. This gives the protein CASTGMANTEAFF.

The chain has TRBV6-6 and TRBJ2-7, with D maybe TRBD1 (6 bases). The V end lost 5 bases, the J end lost 6 bases, and 20 bases lay between the germline ends. The CDR3 is made up of 15 amino acids. The germline V gene encodes CDR1 MNHNY and CDR2 SVGAGI (reference sequence). The CDR3 bases are TGTGCCAGCAGTGTCGCTCCCGGGACAATGTCCGAGCAGTACTTC. Its translation is CASSVAPGTMSEQYF.

V and J are TRBV4-2 and TRBJ1-1, with D perhaps matching TRBD1 (6 bases). The CDR3 consists of 14 residues. Per germline, CDR1 LGHNA and CDR2 YNFKEQ. The germline V and J ends were trimmed by 7 bases and 1 base, with 13 bases remaining between them. The CDR3 reads CASTPVGGNTEAFF. In nucleotides, the CDR3 is TGTGCCAGCACACCCGTAGGGGGGAACACTGAAGCTTTCTTT.

This sequence joins TRBV27 and TRBJ2-7; TRBD1 matches 11 bases. The trim removed 8 bases at V and 3 bases at J, leaving 6 bases unmatched. The CDR3 has 14 amino acids. The germline V gene has CDR1 MNHEY and CDR2 SMNVEV (reference sequence). The CDR3 nucleotides are TGTGCCAGCGGCCCAGGGACAGGGGGCTACGAGCAGTACTTC. It translates to CASGPGTGGYEQYF.

V gene TRBV13 combines with J gene TRBJ1-1; tentatively, D is TRBD1 (6 bases). CDR3 length equals 12 residues. Per the germline V gene, CDR1 is PRHDT and CDR2 is FYEKMQ (reference sequence). The V and J ends lost 6 bases and 7 bases respectively, with 12 bases between them. CDR3 nucleotides: TGTGCCAGCAGAAAGGGACATTTTGAAGCTTTCTTT. Its translation is CASRKGHFEAFF.

This clone was counted a single time. The V gene is TRBV5-4, the J gene TRBJ1-6, with a tentative D call TRBD1 (6 bases). The germline gives CDR1 SGHNT, CDR2 YYREEE (reference sequence). The CDR3 is 13 amino acids. Trimming took 4 bases from V and 11 from J, leaving 13 bases between them. The CDR3 protein is CASSPWDTAPLHF. In DNA form, the CDR3 reads TGTGCCAGCAGCCCCTGGGACACCGCACCCCTCCACTTT.

Here the CDR3 reads CASSLTGGYGYTF. DNA for the CDR3: TGTGCCAGCAGCTTGACAGGGGGCTATGGCTACACCTTC. V and J are TRBV7-3 and TRBJ1-2, with 9 bases fitting TRBD1. From germline, CDR1 is SGHTA and CDR2 FQGTGA. Unmatched junction bases numbered 0, after V lost 3 bases and J lost 4 bases. The CDR3 is 13 amino acids.

The V and J genes are TRBV5-1 and TRBJ1-2; 8 bases align to TRBD1. The germline CDR1 and CDR2 sequences are SGHRS and YFSETQ. The CDR3 has 13 amino acids. V was pared by 7 bases and J by 2 bases, with 4 bases of the junction left unmatched. The CDR3, as DNA: TGCGCCAGCCGGACAGGGTTAAACTATGGCTACACCTTC. Amino acids: CASRTGLNYGYTF.

The chain uses TRBV2 and TRBJ1-1; TRBD1 is a possible D gene (5 bases). Trimming took off 6 bases at V and 5 bases at J, with 19 bases between the two ends. Germline CDR1 SNHLY, CDR2 FYNNEI. The CDR3 contains 15 residues. The CDR3 loop is CASRATWGGRTEAFF. CDR3 DNA sequence: TGTGCCAGCAGAGCTACATGGGGGGGGAGGACTGAAGCTTTCTTT.

The chain carries TRBV4-2 and TRBJ2-1; 8 positions match TRBD2. The ends lost 1 base at V and 4 bases at J; junction bases unmatched: 6. The germline V gene encodes CDR1 LGHNA and CDR2 YNFKEQ. The CDR3 extends over 16 amino acids. The CDR3 bases are TGTGCCAGCAGCCAAGCGCTGGCTAGCGGGTACAATGAGCAGTTCTTC. Protein product: CASSQALASGYNEQFF.

The J gene is TRBJ2-1, the V gene TRBV5-5, with D hard to call. The V end lost 0 bases, the J end lost 3 bases, and 7 bases lay between the germline ends. Germline CDR1 SGHKS, CDR2 YYEKEE (reference sequence). This CDR3 has 14 residues. The CDR3 region is CASSLGPGYNEQFF. In nucleotides, the CDR3 is TGTGCCAGCAGCTTGGGACCGGGCTACAATGAGCAGTTCTTC.

The chain combines TRBV19 with TRBJ2-7; weak D call: TRBD1 (6 bases). V gave up 3 bases and J gave up 2 bases, with 23 bases separating them. CDR3 length: 18 amino acids. The germline CDR1 and CDR2 sequences are LNHDA and SQIVND (reference sequence). Written as DNA, the CDR3 is TGTGCCAGTAGTATCAGGGGTCGTACCGGGACATGGCCCTACGAGCAGTACTTC. Translating gives CASSIRGRTGTWPYEQYF.

The chain joins TRBV7-3 to TRBJ1-1; 10 nucleotides line up with TRBD1. After removal of 0 bases from V and 6 bases from J, the junction contained 4 bases not matched to a gene. Germline CDR1 reads SGHTA; CDR2 reads FQGTGA. This CDR3 has 15 amino acids. The CDR3 DNA reads as TGTGCCAGCAGCTTAACCGGGACAGGGGTTTCTGAAGCTTTCTTT. Translated, it gives CASSLTGTGVSEAFF.

This clone was seen a few times. The J gene is TRBJ2-4, the V gene TRBV29-1; 7 bases match TRBD2. The CDR3 runs to 12 residues. Germline loops: CDR1 SQVTM, CDR2 ANQGSEA. V gave up 4 bases and J gave up 7 bases; unmatched junction bases: 4. The CDR3 coding sequence is TGCAGCGTTGGGGGGGGATCGAACATTCAGTACTTC. It yields the protein CSVGGGSNIQYF.

The chain combines TRBV6-5 with TRBJ2-1; D is perhaps TRBD1 (6 bases). V lost 0 bases and J 10 bases, leaving 7 bases between the germline ends. Germline V CDR1 and CDR2: MNHEY, SVGAGI. The CDR3 consists of 12 residues. CDR3 coding DNA: TGTGCCAGCAGTTACTCGACAGGAGAGCAGTTCTTC. This codes for CASSYSTGEQFF.

This clone was picked up a small number of times. The chain is built from TRBV6-5 and TRBJ1-5; TRBD1 is a possible D gene (5 bases). V lost 0 bases, J lost 6 bases, and 15 bases lay in between. Germline-derived CDR1 and CDR2 are MNHEY and SVGAGI. The CDR3 spans 16 residues. In DNA form, the CDR3 reads TGTGCCAGCAGTTACTCGAGGGACGGGAGTAGTCAGCCCCAGCATTTT. Translation: CASSYSRDGSSQPQHF.

J is TRBJ1-2 and V is TRBV10-3, with a tentative D call TRBD1 (6 bases). Germline-derived CDR1 and CDR2 are ENHRY and SYGVKD. This CDR3 spans 12 amino acids. Trimming took off 6 bases at V and 8 bases at J, with 13 bases between the two ends. The DNA of the CDR3 is TGTGCCATCAGCTCCGGGACACCCGGCTACACCTTC. Amino acids: CAISSGTPGYTF.

This chain joins TRBV15 and TRBJ2-4; D gene unclear. This CDR3 contains 15 residues. Looked up from germline, CDR1 is LNHNV and CDR2 is YYDKDF (reference sequence). V dropped 0 bases and J dropped 0 bases, with 6 bases sitting between them. The CDR3 loop is CATSRDQAAKNIQYF. CDR3 nucleotide sequence: TGTGCCACCAGCAGAGATCAGGCAGCCAAAAACATTCAGTACTTC.

The chain employs TRBV15 and TRBJ1-4; the match to TRBD1 covers 8 bases. Per germline, CDR1 LNHNV and CDR2 YYDKDF (reference sequence). The CDR3 runs to 17 residues. Trimming at V came to 2 bases and at J to 7 bases, leaving 12 bases not matched to a gene. The CDR3 reads CATSRRRADREGEKLFF. In DNA, the CDR3 is TGTGCCACCAGCAGAAGAAGAGCGGACAGGGAGGGTGAAAAACTGTTTTTT.

The rearrangement links TRBV7-8 to TRBJ2-2; the match to TRBD2 covers 7 bases. Germline V gives CDR1 SGHVS, CDR2 FQNEAQ. This CDR3 spans 17 amino acids. The ends lost 0 bases at V and 3 bases at J; junction bases unmatched: 7. CDR3 nucleotide sequence: TGTGCCAGCAGCTTAGCGCTTCCAGCGGGGTACACCGGGGAGCTGTTTTTT. It is translated as CASSLALPAGYTGELFF.

The J gene is TRBJ2-5, the V gene TRBV18, with 9 nucleotides matching TRBD2. CDR3 length equals 15 residues. V shed 5 bases and J 5 bases; nucleotides not matched to a gene: 9. The germline gives CDR1 KGHSH, CDR2 LQKENI. The CDR3, as DNA: TGTGCCAGCTCAGCGCTAGCGGGGCCGGGGGAGACCCAGTACTTC. Its protein product is CASSALAGPGETQYF.

This sequence joins TRBV5-1 and TRBJ2-7; a weak D match, TRBD1 (6 bases). Looked up from germline, CDR1 is SGHRS and CDR2 is YFSETQ. The CDR3 is made up of 15 amino acids. V lost 2 bases to trimming and J lost 0 bases, with 12 bases between them. This chain's CDR3 is CASSFDRSSSYEQYF. CDR3 nucleotide sequence: TGCGCCAGCAGCTTCGACAGGTCTAGCTCCTACGAGCAGTACTTC.

The V and J genes are TRBV7-2 and TRBJ1-2; a possible D gene is TRBD1 (5 bases). Looked up from germline, CDR1 is SGHTA and CDR2 is FQGNSA. Deletions cut 1 base from V and 3 bases from J, with 18 bases between. The CDR3 is made up of 17 amino acids. The CDR3: CASSLDDPWGADYGYTF. In nucleotides, the CDR3 is TGTGCCAGCAGCTTAGATGACCCTTGGGGCGCAGACTATGGCTACACCTTC.

CDR3 in DNA: TGTGCCAGCAGACTGGCGGGGTCCGGGACCCAGTACTTC. Its protein product is CASRLAGSGTQYF. The rearrangement joins TRBV5-6 to TRBJ2-5; weak D call: TRBD2 (6 bases). This CDR3 contains 13 residues. Germline V gene data show CDR1 as SGHDT and CDR2 as YYEEEE. Trimming removed 5 bases from V and 7 bases from J, with 15 bases in between.

The V gene is TRBV5-5, the J gene TRBJ2-7, with D possibly TRBD2 on 6 matching bases. The CDR3 contains 13 residues. The V end was cut by 4 bases, the J end by 3 bases, with 11 bases between. The germline gives CDR1 SGHKS, CDR2 YYEKEE (reference sequence). Here the CDR3 reads CASSGTGDYEQYF. The CDR3 nucleotides read TGTGCCAGCAGCGGGACGGGAGACTACGAGCAGTACTTC.

CDR3 sequence reads: CSAAGRGGDEQYF. The DNA of the CDR3 is TGCAGCGCAGCGGGGAGGGGTGGAGACGAGCAGTACTTC. The rearrangement links TRBV29-1 to TRBJ2-7; 7 bases match TRBD2. Germline V gene sequence: CDR1 SQVTM, CDR2 ANQGSEA. CDR3 length: 13 residues. The V and J ends lost 7 bases and 5 bases, in that order; junction bases with no gene match: 11.

This clone has more than one count but fewer than ten. This sequence joins TRBV5-1 and TRBJ2-1, with D maybe TRBD1 (6 bases). V was shortened by 5 bases and J by 2 bases, with 14 bases between the two germline ends. CDR1 and CDR2 (germline): SGHRS, YFSETQ. The CDR3 runs 15 residues. The chain's CDR3 is CASRPRQEPYNEQFF. In DNA, the CDR3 is TGCGCCAGCAGACCTCGACAGGAACCCTACAATGAGCAGTTCTTC.

The sample holds a few counts of this clone. The chain uses TRBV9 and TRBJ1-3; tentative D call: TRBD1 (5 bases). CDR3 length equals 18 residues. Looked up from germline, CDR1 is SGDLS and CDR2 is YYNGEE. V was cut by 4 bases and J by 0 bases, with 20 bases left in between. Here the CDR3 reads CASSLRVDGGSSGNTIYF. CDR3 nucleotide sequence: TGTGCCAGCAGCCTGAGGGTGGACGGGGGAAGCTCTGGAAACACCATATATTTT. Full variable domain (missing parts from reference TRBV9 and TRBJ1-3): DSGVTQTPKHLITATGQRVTLRCSPRSGDLSVYWYQQSLDQGLQFLIQYYNGEERAKGNILERFSAQQFPDLHSELNLSSLELGDSALYFCASSLRVDGGSSGNTIYFGEGSWLTVV.

The chain couples TRBV7-2 to TRBJ2-7, with unresolved D. V lost 1 base to trimming and J lost 4 bases, with 14 bases between them. This CDR3 comprises 15 residues. Germline CDR1 reads SGHTA; CDR2 reads FQGNSA. The CDR3 nucleotides are TGTGCCAGCAGCTTAGTCCGTGCGAGGTCGTACGAGCAGTACTTC. Translation gives CASSLVRARSYEQYF.